This T cell receptor (beta chain) was sequenced for a study of blood T cells in healthy people across ages. This clonotype showed up many times. Next came a second PCR, run for about 7 to 11 cycles, which used a sample-barcoded 5' primer along with a J-beta primer mix. TCRdb re-called the 5' RACE reads with MiXCR, one entry per CDR3 protein. This sample has 950,000 to 1,200,000 distinct CDR3 sequences, with 30% to 40% found just once. Sequences were obtained from blood. This sequence originates from a man aged 18 to 30 in good health.

In nucleotides, the CDR3 is TGTGCCAGCAGCTTAGGGGACAGGAGCACAGATACGCAGTATTTT. Protein sequence: CASSLGDRSTDTQYF. The chain combines TRBV7-2 with TRBJ2-3; 8 bases fit TRBD1. J lost 0 bases, V lost 1 base, and 0 bases had no gene match. CDR3 length equals 15 residues. The germline CDR1 and CDR2 sequences are SGHTA and FQGNSA.